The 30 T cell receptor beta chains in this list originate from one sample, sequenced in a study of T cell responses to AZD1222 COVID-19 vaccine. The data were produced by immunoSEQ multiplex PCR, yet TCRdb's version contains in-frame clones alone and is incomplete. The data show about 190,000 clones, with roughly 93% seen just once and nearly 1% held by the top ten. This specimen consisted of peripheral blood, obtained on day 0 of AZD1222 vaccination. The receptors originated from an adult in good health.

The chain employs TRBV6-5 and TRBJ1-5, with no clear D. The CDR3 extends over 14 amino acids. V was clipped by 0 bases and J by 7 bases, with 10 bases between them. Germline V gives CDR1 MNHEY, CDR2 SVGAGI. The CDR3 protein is CASSYSRDNQPQHF. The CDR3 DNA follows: TGTGCCAGCAGTTACTCCCGCGACAACCAGCCCCAGCATTTT.

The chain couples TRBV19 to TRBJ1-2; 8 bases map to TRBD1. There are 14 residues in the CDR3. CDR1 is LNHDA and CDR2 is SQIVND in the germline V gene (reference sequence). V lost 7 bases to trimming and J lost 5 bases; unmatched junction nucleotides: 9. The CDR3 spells CASTPPDRAYGYTF. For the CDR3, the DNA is TGTGCCAGTACCCCCCCGGACAGGGCTTATGGCTACACCTTC.

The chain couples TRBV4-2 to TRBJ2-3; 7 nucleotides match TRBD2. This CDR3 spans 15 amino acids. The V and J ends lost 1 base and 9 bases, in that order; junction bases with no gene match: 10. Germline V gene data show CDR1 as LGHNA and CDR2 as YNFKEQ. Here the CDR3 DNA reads TGTGCCAGCAGCCAAGTGGGAGGGACCACACCGACGCAGTATTTT. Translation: CASSQVGGTTPTQYF.

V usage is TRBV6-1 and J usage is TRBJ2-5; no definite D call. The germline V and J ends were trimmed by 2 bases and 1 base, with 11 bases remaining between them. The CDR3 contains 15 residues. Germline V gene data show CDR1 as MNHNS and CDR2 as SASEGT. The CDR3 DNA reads TGTGCCAGCAGTGAAATCTGGGGATTCCAAGAGACCCAGTACTTC. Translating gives CASSEIWGFQETQYF.

CDR3 residues: CASSDPGDNQPQHF. CDR3 bases: TGTGCCAGCAGTGATCCAGGGGACAATCAGCCCCAGCATTTT. The chain uses TRBV25-1 and TRBJ1-5; weak D call: TRBD1 (6 bases). The CDR3 spans 14 residues. Germline V gives CDR1 MGHDK, CDR2 SYGVNS. Deletions cut 3 bases from V and 3 bases from J, with 9 bases between.

The CDR3 nucleotides are TGTGCCAGCAGTTACATCCCACCGGATCGCGAGCAGTACTTC. Its translation is CASSYIPPDREQYF. The rearrangement joins TRBV6-2 or TRBV6-3 to TRBJ2-7; no firm D call. Trimming removed 2 bases at V and 6 bases at J, with 14 bases between. The CDR3 spans 14 residues. The V gene's germline CDR1 is MNHEY and CDR2 SVGEGT.

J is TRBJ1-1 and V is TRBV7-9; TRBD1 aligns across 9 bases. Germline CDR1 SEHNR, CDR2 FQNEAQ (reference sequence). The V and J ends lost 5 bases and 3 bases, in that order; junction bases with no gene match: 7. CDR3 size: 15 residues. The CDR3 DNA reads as TGTGCCAGCAGCCCTAGGGACAGGGCGGACACTGAAGCTTTCTTT. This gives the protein CASSPRDRADTEAFF.

CDR3 coding DNA: TGTGCCAGCAGTGGGTTCGGGTTAGCGGGGGGACAAGAGACCCAGTACTTC. This sequence encodes CASSGFGLAGGQETQYF. The genes are TRBV6-1 and TRBJ2-5, with 10 bases that match TRBD2. CDR3 size: 17 residues. Losses at the gene ends were 4 bases for V and 2 bases for J; bases not matched to a gene: 10. Germline lookup yields CDR1 MNHNS and CDR2 SASEGT.

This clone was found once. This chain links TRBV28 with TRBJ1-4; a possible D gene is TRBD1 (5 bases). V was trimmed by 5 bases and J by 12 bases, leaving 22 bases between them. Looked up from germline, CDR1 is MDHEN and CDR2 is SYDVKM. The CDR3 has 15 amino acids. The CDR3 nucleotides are TGTGCCAGCAGTCACCCACGTGGGGACCCCCAGCAACTGTTTTTT. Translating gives CASSHPRGDPQQLFF.

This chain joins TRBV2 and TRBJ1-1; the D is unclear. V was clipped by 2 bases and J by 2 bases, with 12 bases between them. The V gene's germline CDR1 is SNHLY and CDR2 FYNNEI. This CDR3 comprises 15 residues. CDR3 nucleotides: TGTGCCAGCAGTGAATACGGTGGTCCTAACACTGAAGCTTTCTTT. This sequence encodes CASSEYGGPNTEAFF.

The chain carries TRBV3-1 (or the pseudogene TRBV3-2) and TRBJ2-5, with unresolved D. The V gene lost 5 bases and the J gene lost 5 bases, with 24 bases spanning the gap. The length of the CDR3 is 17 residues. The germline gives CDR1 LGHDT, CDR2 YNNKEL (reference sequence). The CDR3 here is CASSGVRFGLYVETQYF. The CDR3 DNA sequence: TGTGCCAGCAGCGGAGTAAGGTTCGGGCTGTATGTTGAGACCCAGTACTTC.

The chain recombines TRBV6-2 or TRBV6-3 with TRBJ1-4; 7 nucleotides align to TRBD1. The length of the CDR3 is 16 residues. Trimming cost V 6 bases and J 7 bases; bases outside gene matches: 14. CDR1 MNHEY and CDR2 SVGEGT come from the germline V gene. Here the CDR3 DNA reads TGTGCCAGCAGCTCCCCGACAGGGTTTGTCTTTGAAAAACTGTTTTTT. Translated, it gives CASSSPTGFVFEKLFF.

The CDR3 loop is CASRTLDERAFF. The CDR3, as DNA: TGTGCCAGCAGAACCCTAGACGAAAGGGCTTTCTTT. The rearrangement joins TRBV2 to TRBJ1-1, with no clear D. Trimming left V 6 bases short and J 11 bases short, with 16 bases between. Germline CDR1 reads SNHLY; CDR2 reads FYNNEI. The CDR3 has 12 amino acids.

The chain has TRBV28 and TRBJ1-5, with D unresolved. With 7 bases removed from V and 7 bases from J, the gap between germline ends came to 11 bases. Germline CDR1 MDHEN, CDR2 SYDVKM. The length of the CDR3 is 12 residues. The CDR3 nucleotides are TGTGCCAGCAACACGAGGGTGCAGCCCCAGCATTTT. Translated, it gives CASNTRVQPQHF. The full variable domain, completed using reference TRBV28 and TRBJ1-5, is DVKVTQSSRYLVKRTGEKVFLECVQDMDHENMFWYRQDPGLGLRLIYFSYDVKMKEKGDIPEGYSVSREKKERFSLILESASTNQTSMYLCASNTRVQPQHFGDGTRLSIL.

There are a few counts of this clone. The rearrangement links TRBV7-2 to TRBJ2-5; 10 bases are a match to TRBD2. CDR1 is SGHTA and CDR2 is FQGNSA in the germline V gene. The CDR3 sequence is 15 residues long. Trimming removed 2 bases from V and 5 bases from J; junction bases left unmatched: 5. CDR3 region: CASSLTAGGRETQYF. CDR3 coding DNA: TGTGCCAGCAGCTTAACAGCGGGGGGGCGCGAGACCCAGTACTTC. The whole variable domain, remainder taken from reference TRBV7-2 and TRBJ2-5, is GAGVSQSPSNKVTEKGKDVELRCDPISGHTALYWYRQSLGQGLEFLIYFQGNSAPDKSGLPSDRFSAERTGGSVSTLTIQRTQQEDSAVYLCASSLTAGGRETQYFGPGTRLLVL.

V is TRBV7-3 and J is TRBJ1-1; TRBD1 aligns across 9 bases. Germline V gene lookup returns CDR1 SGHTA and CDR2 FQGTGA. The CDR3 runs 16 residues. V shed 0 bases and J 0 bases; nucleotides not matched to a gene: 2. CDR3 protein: CASSLTQGAMNTEAFF. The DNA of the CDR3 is TGTGCCAGCAGCTTAACACAGGGGGCCATGAACACTGAAGCTTTCTTT.

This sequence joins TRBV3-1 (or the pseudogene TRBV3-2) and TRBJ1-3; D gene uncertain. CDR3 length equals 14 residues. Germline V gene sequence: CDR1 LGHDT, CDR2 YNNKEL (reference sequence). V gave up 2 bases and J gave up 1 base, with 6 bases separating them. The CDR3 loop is CASSQSGSGNTIYF. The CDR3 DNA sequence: TGTGCCAGCAGCCAAAGCGGATCTGGAAACACCATATATTTT.

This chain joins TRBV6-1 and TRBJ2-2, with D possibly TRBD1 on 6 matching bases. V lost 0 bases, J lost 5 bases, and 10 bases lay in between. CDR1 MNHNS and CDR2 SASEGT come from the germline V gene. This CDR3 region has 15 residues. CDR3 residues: CASSEARGWTGELFF. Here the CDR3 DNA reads TGTGCCAGCAGTGAAGCTAGGGGGTGGACCGGGGAGCTGTTTTTT.

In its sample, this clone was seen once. The CDR3 nucleotides are TGTGCCAGCAGCTTAGCTAGCGGGTCCCGAGATGGCTACACCTTC. Translation: CASSLASGSRDGYTF. This rearrangement joins TRBV7-9 to TRBJ1-2; unclear D gene. The CDR3 covers 15 residues. Trimming stripped 0 bases from V and 6 bases from J, with 14 bases between. Per germline, CDR1 SEHNR and CDR2 FQNEAQ (reference sequence).

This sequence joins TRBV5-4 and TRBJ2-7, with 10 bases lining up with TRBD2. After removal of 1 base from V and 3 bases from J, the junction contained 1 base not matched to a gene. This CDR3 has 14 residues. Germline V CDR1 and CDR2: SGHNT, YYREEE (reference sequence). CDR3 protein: CASSLTSGNYEQYF. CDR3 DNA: TGTGCCAGCAGCTTGACTAGCGGGAACTACGAGCAGTACTTC.

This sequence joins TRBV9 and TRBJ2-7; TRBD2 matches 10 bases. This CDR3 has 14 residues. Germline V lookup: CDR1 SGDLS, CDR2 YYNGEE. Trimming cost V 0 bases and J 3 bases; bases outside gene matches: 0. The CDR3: CASSVGTSGYEQYF. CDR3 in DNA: TGTGCCAGCAGCGTAGGGACTAGCGGCTACGAGCAGTACTTC.

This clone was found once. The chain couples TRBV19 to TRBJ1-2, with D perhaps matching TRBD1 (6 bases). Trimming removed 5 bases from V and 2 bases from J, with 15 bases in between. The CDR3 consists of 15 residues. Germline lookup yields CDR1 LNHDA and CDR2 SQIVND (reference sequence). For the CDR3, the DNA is TGTGCCAGTAGTGGCTACGAGGGGGAAAACTATGGCTACACCTTC. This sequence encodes CASSGYEGENYGYTF.

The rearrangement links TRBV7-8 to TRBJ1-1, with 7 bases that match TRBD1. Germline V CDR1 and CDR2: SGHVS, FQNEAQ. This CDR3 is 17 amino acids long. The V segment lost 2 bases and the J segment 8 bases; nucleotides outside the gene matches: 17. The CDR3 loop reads CASSLLGQWYQPGEAFF. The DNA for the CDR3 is TGTGCCAGCAGCTTATTGGGACAGTGGTACCAACCTGGGGAAGCTTTCTTT.

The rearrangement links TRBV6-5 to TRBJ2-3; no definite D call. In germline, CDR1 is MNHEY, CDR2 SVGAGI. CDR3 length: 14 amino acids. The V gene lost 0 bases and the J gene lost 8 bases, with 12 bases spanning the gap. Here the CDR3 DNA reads TGTGCCAGCAGTTACTCTAAACAGTCTGGTACGCAGTATTTT. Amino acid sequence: CASSYSKQSGTQYF.

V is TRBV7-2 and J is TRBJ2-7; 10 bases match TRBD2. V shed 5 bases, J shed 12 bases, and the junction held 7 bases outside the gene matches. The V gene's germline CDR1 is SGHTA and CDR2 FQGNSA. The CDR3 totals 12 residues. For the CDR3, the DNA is TGTGCCAGCAGCCTCGGACTAGCGGAGGGGTACTTC. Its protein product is CASSLGLAEGYF.

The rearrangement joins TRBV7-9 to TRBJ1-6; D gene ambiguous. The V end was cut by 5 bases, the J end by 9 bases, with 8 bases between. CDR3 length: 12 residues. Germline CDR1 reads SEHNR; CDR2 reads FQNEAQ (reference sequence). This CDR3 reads CASSIGGSPLHF. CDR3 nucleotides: TGTGCCAGCAGCATTGGTGGTTCACCCCTCCACTTT.

The CDR3 DNA sequence: TGTGCCAGCAGCCGCGGACAGGGGGCGATTGGCTACACCTTC. This sequence encodes CASSRGQGAIGYTF. The chain is built from TRBV9 and TRBJ1-2; 11 bases agree with TRBD1. Germline CDR1 is SGDLS and CDR2 is YYNGEE. Losses at the gene ends were 4 bases for V and 7 bases for J; bases not matched to a gene: 6. This CDR3 has 14 amino acids.

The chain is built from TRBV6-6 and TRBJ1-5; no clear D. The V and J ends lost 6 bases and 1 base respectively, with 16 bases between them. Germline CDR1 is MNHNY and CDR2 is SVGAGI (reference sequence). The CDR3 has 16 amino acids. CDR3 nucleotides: TGTGCCAGCAGCCCGATCCGGAAGCGCAGCAATCAGCCCCAGCATTTT. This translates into CASSPIRKRSNQPQHF.

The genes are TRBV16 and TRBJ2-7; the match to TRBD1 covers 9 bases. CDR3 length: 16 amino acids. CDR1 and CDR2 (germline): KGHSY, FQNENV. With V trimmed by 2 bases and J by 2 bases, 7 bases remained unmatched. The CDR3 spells CASSQGQGTIPYEQYF. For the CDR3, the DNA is TGTGCCAGCAGCCAAGGACAGGGGACCATCCCCTACGAGCAGTACTTC.

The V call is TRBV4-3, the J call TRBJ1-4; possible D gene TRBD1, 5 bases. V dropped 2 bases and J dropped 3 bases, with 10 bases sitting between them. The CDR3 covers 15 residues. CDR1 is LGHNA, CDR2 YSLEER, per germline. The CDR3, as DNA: TGCGCCAGCAGCCAATTGTTGGGACCTAATGAAAAACTGTTTTTT. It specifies CASSQLLGPNEKLFF.